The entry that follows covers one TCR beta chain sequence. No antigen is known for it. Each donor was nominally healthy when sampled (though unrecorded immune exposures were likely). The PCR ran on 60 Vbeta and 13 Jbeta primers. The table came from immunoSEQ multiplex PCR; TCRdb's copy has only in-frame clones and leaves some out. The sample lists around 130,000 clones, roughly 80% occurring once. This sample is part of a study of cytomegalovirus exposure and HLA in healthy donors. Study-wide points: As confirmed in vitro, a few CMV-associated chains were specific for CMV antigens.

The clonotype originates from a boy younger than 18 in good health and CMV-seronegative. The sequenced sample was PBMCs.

Written as DNA, the CDR3 is TGTGCCAGCAGCTGGGGCACTATGGCTGGCTACACCTTC. Its protein product is CASSWGTMAGYTF. The chain recombines TRBV5-8 with TRBJ1-2; TRBD1 might be the D (5 bases). The germline V gene has CDR1 SGHTS and CDR2 YDEGEE. Trimming took 3 bases from V and 7 from J, leaving 13 bases between them. The CDR3 covers 13 residues. The full variable domain, in which reference TRBV5-8 and TRBJ1-2 provide the parts outside the CDR3, is EAGVTQSPTHLIKTRGQQATLRCSPISGHTSVYWYQQALGLGLQFLLWYDEGEERNRGNFPPRFSGRQFPNYSSELNVNALELEDSALYLCASSWGTMAGYTFGSGTRLTVV.